These T cell receptor beta chains were read from a single sample in a study of blood T cell repertoires in COVID-19. Some clones are missing from TCRdb's copy, which holds only in-frame ones; the method was immunoSEQ multiplex PCR. The sample yields approximately 70,000 clones, approximately 90% seen once. Material: peripheral blood. These receptors were collected from a human donor in a cohort sampled during active COVID-19. Both conserved end residues are part of each CDR3. Each record gives: J gene, clone size, D gene, V gene, CDR3 DNA, CDR3 protein. D genes are given only for firm matches. Some rows mark clone size as missing; the rest say once, few, many or name a class of expanded clone.

TRBJ1-5 | NA | NA | TRBV30 | TGTGCCTGGTCCCGATATAGAGGAGGGAATCAGGGCAATCAGCCCCAGCATTTT | CAWSRYRGGNQGNQPQHF
TRBJ1-2 | NA | NA | TRBV28 | TGTGCCAGCAGTTCAGACTATGGCTACACCTTC | CASSSDYGYTF
TRBJ1-1 | NA | NA | TRBV19 | TGTGCCAGTAAAAGTACGGTGAACACTGAAGCTTTCTTT | CASKSTVNTEAFF
TRBJ2-1 | once | TRBD1 | TRBV27 | TGTGCCAGCAGTCCCCCGACAGGGACCAACAATGAGCAGTTCTTC | CASSPPTGTNNEQFF
TRBJ2-1 | NA | NA | TRBV5-5 | TGTGCCAGCAGCTTAGTGGGGAGCTCCTACAATGAGCAGTTCTTC | CASSLVGSSYNEQFF
TRBJ2-7 | NA | NA | TRBV3-1/TRBV3-2 | TGTGCTAGCAGCTATTCGACAGGAGCGTACGAGCAGTACTTC | CASSYSTGAYEQYF
TRBJ2-5 | NA | NA | TRBV27 | TGTGCCAGCAGTTTTTCGTCACGAGGGGAGACCCAGTACTTC | CASSFSSRGETQYF
TRBJ2-7 | NA | NA | TRBV15 | TGTGCCACCAGCAGAGATCCCGGGGTAGCCGCCGAGCAGTACTTC | CATSRDPGVAAEQYF
TRBJ1-6 | NA | NA | TRBV28 | TGTGCCAGCAGTTTAGGGGGGGGACGCGATAATTCACCCCTCCACTTT | CASSLGGGRDNSPLHF
TRBJ1-5 | NA | NA | TRBV7-2 | TGTGCCAGCAGCTTAGGAGGGGGGGCCGGTCAGCCCCAGCATTTT | CASSLGGGAGQPQHF
TRBJ2-1 | NA | TRBD2 | TRBV18 | TGTGCCAGCTCCGAGCGGGAGATAACCTACAATGAGCAGTTCTTC | CASSEREITYNEQFF
TRBJ2-7 | NA | TRBD2 | TRBV29-1 | TGCAGCGTTGAAGGAGCGGGGGCCTACGAGCAGTACTTC | CSVEGAGAYEQYF
TRBJ1-2 | NA | NA | TRBV7-9 | TGTGCCAGCAGCTACTATTCCGTCAACTATGGCTACACCTTC | CASSYYSVNYGYTF
TRBJ1-2 | NA | TRBD1 | TRBV12-5 | TGTGCTAGTGGTTTGGTAGACAGGGTTCATGGCTACACCTTC | CASGLVDRVHGYTF
TRBJ1-1 | NA | NA | TRBV7-3 | TGTGCCAGCAGCTTAAGGGCGGGAGGGGCTGAAGCTTTCTTT | CASSLRAGGAEAFF
TRBJ2-1 | NA | TRBD1 | TRBV28 | TGTGCCAGCAGTTTTGGGACAGGGTGGGGATACAATGAGCAGTTCTTC | CASSFGTGWGYNEQFF
TRBJ2-1 | NA | TRBD1 | TRBV19 | TGTGCCAGCGAGTCCGGGACAGGGATTCCCCATGAGCAGTTCTTC | CASESGTGIPHEQFF
TRBJ2-7 | NA | TRBD1 | TRBV9 | TGTGCCAGCAGCGTAGCCTCGACAGGGTACTCCTACGAGCAGTACTTC | CASSVASTGYSYEQYF
TRBJ2-7 | NA | NA | TRBV7-4 | TGTGCCAGCAGACACATTACAAAATCCTCCTACGAGCAGTACTTC | CASRHITKSSYEQYF
TRBJ1-3 | NA | NA | TRBV9 | TGTGCCAGCAGCCCCAGGGTCTCGGGTGGAAACACCATATATTTT | CASSPRVSGGNTIYF
TRBJ2-2 | NA | TRBD2 | TRBV15 | TGTGCCACCAGAAGTCCCGGGACTAGCGGGGATCACACCGGGGAGCTGTTTTTT | CATRSPGTSGDHTGELFF
TRBJ1-4 | NA | NA | TRBV9 | TGTGCCAGCAGCGTAGCTGTGGCTGCTGAAAAACTGTTTTTT | CASSVAVAAEKLFF
TRBJ2-1 | once | NA | TRBV6-5 | TGTGCCAGCAGTTACGGGCAGGGGAACTACAATGAGCAGTTCTTC | CASSYGQGNYNEQFF
TRBJ1-2 | few | NA | TRBV3-1/TRBV3-2 | TGTGCCAGCAGCCAAGTGTCCAGGGATGGCTACACCTTC | CASSQVSRDGYTF
TRBJ1-2 | NA | TRBD1 | TRBV28 | TGTGCCAGCAGTCCAGACAGGGTTCCGAGCGGCTACACCTTC | CASSPDRVPSGYTF
TRBJ2-2 | NA | NA | TRBV18 | TGTGCCAGCTCACCACCGGTGGGAGGCAACACCGGGGAGCTGTTTTTT | CASSPPVGGNTGELFF
TRBJ2-2 | NA | NA | TRBV11-3 | TGTGCCAGCAGCTCCACTAGTATTGGGGAGCTGTTTTTT | CASSSTSIGELFF
TRBJ1-5 | NA | NA | TRBV4-3 | TGCGCCAGCAGCCAAGACTGGGAGTTTTCTCAGCCCCAGCATTTT | CASSQDWEFSQPQHF
TRBJ1-1 | NA | NA | TRBV14 | TGTGCCAGCAGCCAGGCTTGGGCAGGCAGGGGCGGAAGGAACACTGAAGCTTTCTTT | CASSQAWAGRGGRNTEAFF
TRBJ1-1 | NA | NA | TRBV11-2 | TGTGCCAGCAGCTTCGGGGGGAACACTGAAGCTTTCTTT | CASSFGGNTEAFF
TRBJ1-1 | few | NA | TRBV3-1/TRBV3-2 | TGTGCCAGCAGCCAAGTTAACATGAACACTGAAGCTTTCTTT | CASSQVNMNTEAFF
TRBJ2-1 | NA | TRBD1 | TRBV7-3 | TGTGCCAGCAGCTTATACCAGGGGGCGGATGAGCAGTTCTTC | CASSLYQGADEQFF
TRBJ1-5 | NA | NA | TRBV5-8 | TGTGCCAGCAGCTGGGGGCAGGGCTCTCAGCCCCAGCATTTT | CASSWGQGSQPQHF
TRBJ2-3 | once | TRBD1 | TRBV2 | TGTGCCAGCAGTGGACTCAGGGGGCACACAGATACGCAGTATTTT | CASSGLRGHTDTQYF
TRBJ2-7 | NA | TRBD2 | TRBV4-1 | TGCGCCAGCAGCCAAGATCGAGCGGGGGCCGCGGGCGAGCAGTACTTC | CASSQDRAGAAGEQYF
TRBJ2-1 | once | NA | TRBV27 | TGTGCCAGTACTACAGGGGGGGCCTACAATGAGCAGTTCTTC | CASTTGGAYNEQFF
TRBJ1-1 | NA | NA | TRBV7-9 | TGTGCCAGCAGCTTACGGAGGGAGGGCACTGAAGCTTTCTTT | CASSLRREGTEAFF
TRBJ1-6 | NA | TRBD1 | TRBV7-9 | TGTGCCAGCAGCCCCCGACAGGGTGGGAATTCACCCCTCCACTTT | CASSPRQGGNSPLHF
TRBJ2-3 | NA | NA | TRBV11-2 | TGTGCCAGCAGCTTAGGCTGGGCAGGGGGGTTGAAGCAGTATTTT | CASSLGWAGGLKQYF
TRBJ2-3 | few | NA | TRBV18 | TGTGCCAGCTCACCGGCGGGGTTCCTCACAGATACGCAGTATTTT | CASSPAGFLTDTQYF
TRBJ2-4 | NA | TRBD2 | TRBV4-1 | TGCGCCAGCAGCCAAGACGGGGTAGCGGGGGGCCGGGGAAACATTCAGTACTTC | CASSQDGVAGGRGNIQYF
TRBJ2-3 | NA | NA | TRBV6-5 | TGTGCCAGCAGTTACCTCAGCGGCGGGGCAGATACGCAGTATTTT | CASSYLSGGADTQYF
TRBJ2-5 | NA | TRBD1 | TRBV15 | TGTGCCACCAGCAGAGCTTCAGGGGGCCCAGAGACCCAGTACTTC | CATSRASGGPETQYF
TRBJ1-3 | NA | TRBD1 | TRBV19 | TGTGCCAGTAGTAGGGGGACAGGGACTGGAAACACCATATATTTT | CASSRGTGTGNTIYF
TRBJ2-5 | NA | TRBD1 | TRBV7-3 | TGTGCCAGCAGCTTAACCGGAACAGGGGTCGAGACCCAGTACTTC | CASSLTGTGVETQYF
TRBJ2-5 | NA | TRBD1 | TRBV4-3 | TGCGCCAGCAGCCCTAGGACAGGTAGGCAAGAGACCCAGTACTTC | CASSPRTGRQETQYF
TRBJ2-3 | NA | TRBD1 | TRBV6-5 | TGTGCCAGCAGGTCGACAGGGGGTACAGATACGCAGTATTTT | CASRSTGGTDTQYF
TRBJ1-5 | NA | NA | TRBV24-1 | TGTGCCACCAGTCAGGGCCATCAGCCCCAGCATTTT | CATSQGHQPQHF
TRBJ2-5 | once | TRBD2 | TRBV5-1 | TGCGCCAGCAGCTTGGCCAGAGTAGATCTTGCGGGGGGGCTTGAGACCCAGTACTTC | CASSLARVDLAGGLETQYF